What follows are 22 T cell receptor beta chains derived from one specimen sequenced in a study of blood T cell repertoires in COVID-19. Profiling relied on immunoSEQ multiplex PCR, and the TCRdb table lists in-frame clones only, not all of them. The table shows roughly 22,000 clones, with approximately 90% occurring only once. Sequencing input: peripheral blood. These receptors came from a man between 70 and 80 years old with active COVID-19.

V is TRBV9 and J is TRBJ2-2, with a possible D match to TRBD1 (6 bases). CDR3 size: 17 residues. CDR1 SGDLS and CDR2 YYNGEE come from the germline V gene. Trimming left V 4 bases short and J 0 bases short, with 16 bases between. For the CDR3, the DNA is TGTGCCAGCAGCCTAGACCCCGGGACAACGAACACCGGGGAGCTGTTTTTT. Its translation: CASSLDPGTTNTGELFF.

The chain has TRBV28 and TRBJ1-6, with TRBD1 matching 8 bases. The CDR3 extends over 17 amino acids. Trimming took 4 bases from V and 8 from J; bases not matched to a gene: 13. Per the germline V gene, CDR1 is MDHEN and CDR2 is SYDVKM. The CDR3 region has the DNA TGTGCCAGCAGTTCCCAGGGGGCAGGCGGAAAGTATTCACCCCTCCACTTT. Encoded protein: CASSSQGAGGKYSPLHF.

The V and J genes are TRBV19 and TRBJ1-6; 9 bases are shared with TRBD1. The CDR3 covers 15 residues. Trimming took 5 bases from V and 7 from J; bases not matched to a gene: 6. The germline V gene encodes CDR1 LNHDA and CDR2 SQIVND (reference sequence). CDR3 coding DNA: TGTGCCAGTAGTCTTCGGACAGGGGACAATTCACCCCTCCACTTT. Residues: CASSLRTGDNSPLHF.

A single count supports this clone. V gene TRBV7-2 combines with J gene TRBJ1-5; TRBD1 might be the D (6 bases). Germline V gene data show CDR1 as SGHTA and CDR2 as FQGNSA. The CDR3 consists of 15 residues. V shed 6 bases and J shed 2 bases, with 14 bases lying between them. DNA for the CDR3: TGTGCCAGCAGGGGTGGGGGCCCGGGCAATCAGCCCCAGCATTTT. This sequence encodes CASRGGGPGNQPQHF.

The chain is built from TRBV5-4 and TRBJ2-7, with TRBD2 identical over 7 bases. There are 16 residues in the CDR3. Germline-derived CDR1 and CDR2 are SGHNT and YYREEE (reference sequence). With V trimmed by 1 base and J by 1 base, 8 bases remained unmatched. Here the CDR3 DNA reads TGTGCCAGCAGCTTGCGCGCGGGAGCGGGGTCCTACGAGCAGTACTTC. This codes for CASSLRAGAGSYEQYF.

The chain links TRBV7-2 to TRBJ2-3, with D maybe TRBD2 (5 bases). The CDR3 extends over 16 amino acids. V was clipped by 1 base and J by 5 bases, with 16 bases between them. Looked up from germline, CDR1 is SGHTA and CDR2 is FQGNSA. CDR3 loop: CASSLGVAPKGDTQYF. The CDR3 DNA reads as TGTGCCAGCAGCTTAGGGGTAGCGCCCAAGGGAGATACGCAGTATTTT.

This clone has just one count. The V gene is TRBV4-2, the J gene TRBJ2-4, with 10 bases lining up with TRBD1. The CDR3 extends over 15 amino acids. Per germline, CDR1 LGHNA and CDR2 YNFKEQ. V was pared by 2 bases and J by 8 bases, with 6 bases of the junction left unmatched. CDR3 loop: CASSQLRTGGDIQYF. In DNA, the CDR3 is TGTGCCAGCAGCCAACTTCGGACAGGGGGGGACATTCAGTACTTC.

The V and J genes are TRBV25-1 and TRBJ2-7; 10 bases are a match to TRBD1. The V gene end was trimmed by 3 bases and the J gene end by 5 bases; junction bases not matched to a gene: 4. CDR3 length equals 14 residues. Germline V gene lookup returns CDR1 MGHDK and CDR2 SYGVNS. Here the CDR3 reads CASSDRDRGHEQYF. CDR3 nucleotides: TGTGCCAGCAGTGACCGGGACAGGGGCCACGAGCAGTACTTC.

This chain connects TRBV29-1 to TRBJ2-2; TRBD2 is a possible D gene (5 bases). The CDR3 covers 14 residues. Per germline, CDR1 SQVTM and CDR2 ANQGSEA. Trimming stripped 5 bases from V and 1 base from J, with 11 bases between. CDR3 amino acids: CSVRTFGNTGELFF. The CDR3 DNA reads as TGCAGCGTTCGGACTTTCGGGAACACCGGGGAGCTGTTTTTT.

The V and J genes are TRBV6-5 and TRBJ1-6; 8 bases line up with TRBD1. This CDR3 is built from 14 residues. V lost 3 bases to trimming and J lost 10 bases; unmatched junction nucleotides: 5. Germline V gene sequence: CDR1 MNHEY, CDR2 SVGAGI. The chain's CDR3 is CASSYYRGKSPLHF. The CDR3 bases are TGTGCCAGCAGTTATTACAGGGGGAAATCACCCCTCCACTTT.

The CDR3 region has the DNA TGCGCCAGCAGCCAAAGGGACAGGACGAACACTGAAGCTTTCTTT. This sequence encodes CASSQRDRTNTEAFF. The chain uses TRBV4-3 and TRBJ1-1, with TRBD1 identical over 8 bases. V lost 2 bases, J lost 1 base, and 3 bases stayed unmatched. The CDR3 has 15 amino acids. Germline loops: CDR1 LGHNA, CDR2 YSLEER.

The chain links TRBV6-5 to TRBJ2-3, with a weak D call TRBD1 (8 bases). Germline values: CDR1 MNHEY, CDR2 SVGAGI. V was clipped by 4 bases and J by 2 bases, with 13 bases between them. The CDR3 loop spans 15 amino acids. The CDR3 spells CASSSQGGDTDTQYF. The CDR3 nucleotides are TGTGCCAGCAGTTCACAGGGGGGGGACACAGATACGCAGTATTTT.

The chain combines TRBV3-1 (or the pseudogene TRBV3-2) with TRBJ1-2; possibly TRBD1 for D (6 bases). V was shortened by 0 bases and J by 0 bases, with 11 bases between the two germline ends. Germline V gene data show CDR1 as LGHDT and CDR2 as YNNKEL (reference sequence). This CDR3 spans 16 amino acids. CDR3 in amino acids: CASSQDRDRPNYGYTF. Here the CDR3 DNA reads TGTGCCAGCAGCCAAGATCGAGACAGGCCTAACTATGGCTACACCTTC.

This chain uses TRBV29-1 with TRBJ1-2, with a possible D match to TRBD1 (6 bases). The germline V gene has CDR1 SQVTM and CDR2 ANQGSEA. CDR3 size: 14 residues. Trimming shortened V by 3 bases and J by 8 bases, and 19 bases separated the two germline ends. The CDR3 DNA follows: TGCAGCGTTGATCCCAGGGGTGGGCTTGAGGGCTACACCTTC. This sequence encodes CSVDPRGGLEGYTF.

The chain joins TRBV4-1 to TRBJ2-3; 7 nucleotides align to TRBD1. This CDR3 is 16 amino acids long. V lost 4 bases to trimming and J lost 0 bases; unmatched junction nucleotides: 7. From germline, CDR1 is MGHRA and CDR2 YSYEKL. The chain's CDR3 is CASSLDGTVSTDTQYF. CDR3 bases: TGCGCCAGCAGCCTAGACGGGACAGTTAGCACAGATACGCAGTATTTT.

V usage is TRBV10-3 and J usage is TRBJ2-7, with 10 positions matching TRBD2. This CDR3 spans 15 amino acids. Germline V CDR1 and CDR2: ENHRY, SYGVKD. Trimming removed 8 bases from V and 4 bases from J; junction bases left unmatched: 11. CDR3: CAILRGTSGEYEQYF. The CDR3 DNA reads TGTGCCATCCTAAGGGGAACTAGCGGGGAGTACGAGCAGTACTTC.

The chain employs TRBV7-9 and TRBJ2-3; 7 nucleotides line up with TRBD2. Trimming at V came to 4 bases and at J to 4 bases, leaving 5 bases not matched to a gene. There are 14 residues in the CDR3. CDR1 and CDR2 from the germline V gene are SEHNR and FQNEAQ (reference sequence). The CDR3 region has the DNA TGTGCCAGCAGCTCAACCCGGGGGGCAGATACGCAGTATTTT. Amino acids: CASSSTRGADTQYF.

The CDR3 nucleotides read TGTGCCACCAGCGAGGGACAGGGTTCAACGGCCAAAAACATTCAGTACTTC. Its translation is CATSEGQGSTAKNIQYF. The rearrangement joins TRBV15 to TRBJ2-4; 9 bases are a match to TRBD1. J lost 1 base, V lost 5 bases, and 9 bases had no gene match. This CDR3 comprises 17 residues. Looked up from germline, CDR1 is LNHNV and CDR2 is YYDKDF (reference sequence).

The CDR3 region is CASSIKDRANEQYF. CDR3 DNA: TGTGCCAGCAGCATCAAGGACAGGGCCAACGAGCAGTACTTC. The V call is TRBV7-9, the J call TRBJ2-7; 8 positions agree with TRBD1. The trim removed 5 bases at V and 5 bases at J, leaving 8 bases unmatched. Germline V lookup: CDR1 SEHNR, CDR2 FQNEAQ (reference sequence). This CDR3 spans 14 amino acids.

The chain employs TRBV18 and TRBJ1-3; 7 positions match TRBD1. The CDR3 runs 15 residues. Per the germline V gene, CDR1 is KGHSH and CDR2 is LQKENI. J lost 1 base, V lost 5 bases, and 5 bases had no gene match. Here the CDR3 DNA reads TGTGCCAGCTCATCGGACAGGATATCTGGAAACACCATATATTTT. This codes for CASSSDRISGNTIYF.

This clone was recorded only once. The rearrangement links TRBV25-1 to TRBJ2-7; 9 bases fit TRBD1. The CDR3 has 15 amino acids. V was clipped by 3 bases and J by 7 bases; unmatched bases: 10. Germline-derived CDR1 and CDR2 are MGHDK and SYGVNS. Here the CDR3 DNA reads TGTGCCAGCAGTGATCTACAGGGGGCGATGCGGGAGCAGTACTTC. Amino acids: CASSDLQGAMREQYF.

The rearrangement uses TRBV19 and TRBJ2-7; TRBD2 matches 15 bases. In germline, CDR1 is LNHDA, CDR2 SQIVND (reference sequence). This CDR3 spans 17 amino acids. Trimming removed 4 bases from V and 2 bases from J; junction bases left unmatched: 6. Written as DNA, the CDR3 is TGTGCCAGTAGTACCGCGGGACTAGCGGGAGGAACCTACGAGCAGTACTTC. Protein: CASSTAGLAGGTYEQYF. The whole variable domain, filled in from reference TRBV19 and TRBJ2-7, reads DGGITQSPKYLFRKEGQNVTLSCEQNLNHDAMYWYRQDPGQGLRLIYYSQIVNDFQKGDIAEGYSVSREKKESFPLTVTSAQKNPTAFYLCASSTAGLAGGTYEQYFGPGTRLTVT.